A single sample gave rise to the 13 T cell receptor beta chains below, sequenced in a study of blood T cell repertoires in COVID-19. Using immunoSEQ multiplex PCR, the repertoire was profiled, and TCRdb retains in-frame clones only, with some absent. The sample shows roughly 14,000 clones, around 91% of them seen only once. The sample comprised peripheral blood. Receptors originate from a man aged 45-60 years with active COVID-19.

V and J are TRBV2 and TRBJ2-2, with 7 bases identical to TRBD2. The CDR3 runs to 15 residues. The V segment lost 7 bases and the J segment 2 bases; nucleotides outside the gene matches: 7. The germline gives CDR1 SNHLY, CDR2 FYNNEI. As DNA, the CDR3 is TGTGCCAGCAATCTAGGCGGGGGAAACACCGGGGAGCTGTTTTTT. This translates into CASNLGGGNTGELFF.

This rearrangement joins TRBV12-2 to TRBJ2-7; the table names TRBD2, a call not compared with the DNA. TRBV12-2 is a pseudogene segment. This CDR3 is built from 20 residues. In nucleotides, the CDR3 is TGTGCAAGCCCTCCGGGCGGGAGTCTATGCCCTAAAATTCTCTCCTACGAGCAGTACTTC. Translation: CASPPGGSLCPKILSYEQYF.

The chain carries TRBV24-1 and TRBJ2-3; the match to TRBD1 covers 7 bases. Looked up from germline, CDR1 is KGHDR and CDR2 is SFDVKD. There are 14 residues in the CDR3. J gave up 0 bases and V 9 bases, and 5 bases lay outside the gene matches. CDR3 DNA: TGTGCCACCGGGGGACAGACTAGCACAGATACGCAGTATTTT. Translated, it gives CATGGQTSTDTQYF.

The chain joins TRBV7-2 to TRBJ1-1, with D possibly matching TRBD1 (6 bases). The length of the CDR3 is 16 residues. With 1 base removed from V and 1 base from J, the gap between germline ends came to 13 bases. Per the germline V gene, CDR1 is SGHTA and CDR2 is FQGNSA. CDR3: CASSLGGTYPNTEAFF. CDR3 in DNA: TGTGCCAGCAGCTTAGGAGGGACATACCCGAACACTGAAGCTTTCTTT.

CDR3 sequence reads: CSAGQGAYEQYF. The CDR3 DNA sequence: TGCAGCGCCGGACAGGGGGCCTACGAGCAGTACTTC. The chain carries TRBV29-1 and TRBJ2-7; 10 nucleotides align to TRBD1. The CDR3 sequence is 12 residues long. Germline V lookup: CDR1 SQVTM, CDR2 ANQGSEA. The V segment lost 7 bases and the J segment 2 bases; nucleotides outside the gene matches: 2.

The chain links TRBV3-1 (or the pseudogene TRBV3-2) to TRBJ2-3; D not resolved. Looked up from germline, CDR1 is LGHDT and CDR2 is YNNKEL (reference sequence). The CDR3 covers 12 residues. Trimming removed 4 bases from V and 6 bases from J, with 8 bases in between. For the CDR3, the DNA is TGTGCCAGCAGCCCCCTTGGCGATACGCAGTATTTT. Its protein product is CASSPLGDTQYF.

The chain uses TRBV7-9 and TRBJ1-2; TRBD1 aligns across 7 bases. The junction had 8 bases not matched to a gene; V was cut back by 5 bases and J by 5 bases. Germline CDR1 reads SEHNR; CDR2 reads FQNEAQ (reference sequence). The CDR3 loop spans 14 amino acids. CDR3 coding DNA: TGTGCCAGCAGCCCTGGGGCAGGGGGGTATGGCTACACCTTC. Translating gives CASSPGAGGYGYTF.

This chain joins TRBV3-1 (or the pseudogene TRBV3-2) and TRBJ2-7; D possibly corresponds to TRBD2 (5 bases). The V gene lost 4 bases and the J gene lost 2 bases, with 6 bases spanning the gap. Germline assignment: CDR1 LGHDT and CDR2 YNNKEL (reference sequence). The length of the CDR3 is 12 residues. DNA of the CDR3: TGTGCCAGCAGCCTGGGAGCCTACGAGCAGTACTTC. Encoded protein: CASSLGAYEQYF.

Here the CDR3 reads CASSFDRSTGELFF. CDR3 in DNA: TGTGCCAGCAGCTTCGACAGGAGCACCGGGGAGCTGTTTTTT. The V and J genes are TRBV5-6 and TRBJ2-2; perhaps TRBD1 as D (6 bases). This CDR3 is built from 14 residues. Between the trimmed V and J ends, which lost 2 bases and 4 bases, there was a span of 9 bases. The germline V gene has CDR1 SGHDT and CDR2 YYEEEE.

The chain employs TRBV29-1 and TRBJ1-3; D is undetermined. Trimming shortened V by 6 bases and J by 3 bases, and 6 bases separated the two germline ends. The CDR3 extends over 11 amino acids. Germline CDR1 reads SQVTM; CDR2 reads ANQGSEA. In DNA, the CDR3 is TGCAGCGTCCAGGATGGAAACACCATATATTTT. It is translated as CSVQDGNTIYF.

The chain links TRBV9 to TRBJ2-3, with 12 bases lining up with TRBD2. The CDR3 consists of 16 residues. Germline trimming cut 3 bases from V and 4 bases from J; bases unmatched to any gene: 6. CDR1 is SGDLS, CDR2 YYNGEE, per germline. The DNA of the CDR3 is TGTGCCAGCAGCGCCGGTCTAGCGGGAGGGCCAGATACGCAGTATTTT. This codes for CASSAGLAGGPDTQYF. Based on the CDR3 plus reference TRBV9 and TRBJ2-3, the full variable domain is DSGVTQTPKHLITATGQRVTLRCSPRSGDLSVYWYQQSLDQGLQFLIQYYNGEERAKGNILERFSAQQFPDLHSELNLSSLELGDSALYFCASSAGLAGGPDTQYFGPGTRLTVL.

The CDR3 loop is CASSRTEANYGYTF. Written as DNA, the CDR3 is TGTGCCAGCAGCCGGACAGAAGCTAACTATGGCTACACCTTC. The V and J genes are TRBV3-1 (or the pseudogene TRBV3-2) and TRBJ1-2; weak D call: TRBD1 (6 bases). CDR3 length equals 14 residues. The V end lost 4 bases, the J end lost 0 bases, and 9 bases lay between the germline ends. From germline, CDR1 is LGHDT and CDR2 YNNKEL (reference sequence).

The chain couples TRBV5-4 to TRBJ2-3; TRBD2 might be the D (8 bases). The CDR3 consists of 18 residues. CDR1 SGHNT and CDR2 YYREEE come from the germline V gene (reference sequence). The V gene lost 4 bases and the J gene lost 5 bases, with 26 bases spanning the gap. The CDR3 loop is CASSPNTLSGAGGDTQYF. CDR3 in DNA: TGTGCCAGCAGCCCAAATACCCTTAGCGGGGCAGGGGGAGATACGCAGTATTTT.